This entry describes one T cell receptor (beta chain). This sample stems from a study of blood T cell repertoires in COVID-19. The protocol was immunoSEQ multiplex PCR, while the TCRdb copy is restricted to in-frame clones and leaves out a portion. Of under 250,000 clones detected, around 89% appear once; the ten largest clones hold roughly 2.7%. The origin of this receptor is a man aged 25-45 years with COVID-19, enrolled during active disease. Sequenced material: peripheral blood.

The DNA of the CDR3 is TGTGCCAGCAGTTTCGTTAGTCGCGCTGAAGCTTTCTTT. Its translation is CASSFVSRAEAFF. J is TRBJ1-1 and V is TRBV6-2 or TRBV6-3; D is uncertain. The germline V and J ends were trimmed by 4 bases and 6 bases, with 12 bases remaining between them. Germline CDR1 MNHEY, CDR2 SVGEGT. CDR3 length equals 13 residues.